Shown below are 10 T cell receptor beta chains from a single sample sequenced in a study of T cell responses to AZD1222 COVID-19 vaccine. Profiled with immunoSEQ multiplex PCR; TCRdb holds only in-frame clones, not every one. The sample comprises 72,000 or so clones, about nine tenths of which are singletons, and about 23% rests with the top ten. The sequencing here drew on peripheral blood, taken on day 0 of AZD1222 vaccination. The receptor source for this set is an adult in good health.

This clone turned up a few times. This chain joins TRBV6-5 and TRBJ1-2, with 7 bases identical to TRBD1. The CDR3 spans 14 residues. Germline V gene lookup returns CDR1 MNHEY and CDR2 SVGAGI. J was trimmed by 8 bases and V by 7 bases; bases with no gene match: 13. The CDR3 DNA sequence: TGTGCCAGCACCCCTGACAGGGCGATAAAAGGCTACACCTTC. Its protein product is CASTPDRAIKGYTF.

The gene calls are TRBV19 and TRBJ1-2; possibly TRBD1 for D (5 bases). The CDR3 totals 14 residues. V gave up 3 bases and J gave up 10 bases, with 18 bases separating them. Germline V lookup: CDR1 LNHDA, CDR2 SQIVND (reference sequence). The CDR3, as DNA: TGTGCCAGTAGTATGGCAGGCAGGGTAGGAATCTACACCTTC. This encodes CASSMAGRVGIYTF.

The chain links TRBV28 to TRBJ2-3; 12 bases fit TRBD2. This CDR3 spans 17 amino acids. The V and J ends lost 7 bases and 4 bases, in that order; junction bases with no gene match: 12. CDR1 and CDR2 from the germline V gene are MDHEN and SYDVKM. The CDR3, as DNA: TGTGCCAGCACCCACGGGCTAGCGGGAGGGGGGGCAGATACGCAGTATTTT. Its translation is CASTHGLAGGGADTQYF.

J is TRBJ2-7 and V is TRBV7-2; 7 nucleotides agree with TRBD2. This CDR3 has 15 residues. V trimming: 5 bases; J trimming: 3 bases; junction bases outside the gene matches: 10. The germline V gene has CDR1 SGHTA and CDR2 FQGNSA. CDR3 sequence (DNA): TGTGCCAGCAGCCCCTCTGGAGAGCGGGGCTACGAGCAGTACTTC. This codes for CASSPSGERGYEQYF.

The chain is built from TRBV4-1 and TRBJ2-7, with 9 bases matching TRBD1. The V gene end was trimmed by 4 bases and the J gene end by 5 bases; junction bases not matched to a gene: 9. Germline V CDR1 and CDR2: MGHRA, YSYEKL. The CDR3 covers 15 residues. This CDR3 is CASSRSGQGTDEQYF. The CDR3 region has the DNA TGCGCCAGCAGCCGGTCAGGACAGGGGACGGACGAGCAGTACTTC.

The chain recombines TRBV4-3 with TRBJ2-5; TRBD1 matches 7 bases. V shed 1 base and J 6 bases; nucleotides not matched to a gene: 2. CDR3 size: 13 residues. Germline V lookup: CDR1 LGHNA, CDR2 YSLEER. The DNA of the CDR3 is TGCGCCAGCAGCCAAGGACAGGGAAAGACCCAGTACTTC. Translated, it gives CASSQGQGKTQYF.

The V gene is TRBV13, the J gene TRBJ2-7; 8 bases align to TRBD2. The CDR3 sequence is 13 residues long. J lost 4 bases, V lost 9 bases, and 8 bases had no gene match. The germline gives CDR1 PRHDT, CDR2 FYEKMQ (reference sequence). The CDR3 nucleotides are TGTGCCAGTTCCGAAGCGGGGGCTTACGAGCAGTACTTC. This codes for CASSEAGAYEQYF.

V gene TRBV2 combines with J gene TRBJ1-3; D is unclear. The CDR3 spans 13 residues. Trimming removed 7 bases at V and 0 bases at J, with 7 bases between. Germline V lookup: CDR1 SNHLY, CDR2 FYNNEI. The CDR3 is CASNQNSGNTIYF. CDR3 sequence (DNA): TGTGCCAGCAATCAGAACTCTGGAAACACCATATATTTT. Full variable domain (remainder filled in from reference TRBV2 and TRBJ1-3): EPEVTQTPSHQVTQMGQEVILRCVPISNHLYFYWYRQILGQKVEFLVSFYNNEISEKSEIFDDQFSVERPDGSNFTLKIRSTKLEDSAMYFCASNQNSGNTIYFGEGSWLTVV.

The chain couples TRBV23-1 to TRBJ2-1; maybe TRBD1 (5 bases). TRBV23-1 is known as an ORF, though its function is uncertain. CDR3 length: 14 residues. Trimming pared 4 bases from V and 5 bases from J, leaving 12 bases between. CDR3 bases: TGCGCCAGCAGTCCCAGGGAATTGGACAATGAGCAGTTCTTC. Amino acids: CASSPRELDNEQFF.

This chain uses TRBV4-3 with TRBJ2-7; 7 bases line up with TRBD1. Germline assignment: CDR1 LGHNA and CDR2 YSLEER. The CDR3 totals 14 residues. The V gene end was trimmed by 2 bases and the J gene end by 5 bases; junction bases not matched to a gene: 6. The CDR3 here is CASSQLDRVDEQYF. The CDR3 DNA reads as TGCGCCAGCAGCCAACTCGACAGGGTGGACGAGCAGTACTTC.